This TCR beta chain originates from a study of OX40 agonist ivuxolimab in advanced cancers. Study overall: Partial responses, seen in three patients, involved one hepatocellular carcinoma and two cutaneous melanomas. Study-wide findings and caveats: It was not determined which antigens were specifically recognized by the peripheral T cells that had undergone clonal expansion. The 0.1-3.0 mg/kg partial responders had among the lowest clonal expansion.

Produced via immunoSEQ multiplex PCR; TCRdb's table is partial and in-frame only. Here the sample spans some 55,000 clones, 84% being singletons. Of note for this clone: Its antigen is unknown.

The J segment lost 1 base and the V segment lost 2 bases, leaving 6 bases of the junction unmatched. There are 16 residues in the CDR3. The germline V gene encodes CDR1 SGHAT and CDR2 FQNNGV. It was autoimmune disease history or systemic immunosuppression that excluded patients. This TCR came from an adult with an advanced solid tumor such as melanoma, head and neck, liver or kidney cancer. The chain has TRBV11-2 and TRBJ2-3; 7 bases are a match to TRBD1. The sequencing used CD4+ or CD8+ T cells sorted from blood, collected in a trial of the OX40 agonist ivuxolimab. CDR3: CASSLRLGQGTDTQYF. CDR3 sequence (DNA): TGTGCCAGCAGCTTACGGTTAGGACAGGGCACAGATACGCAGTATTTT.